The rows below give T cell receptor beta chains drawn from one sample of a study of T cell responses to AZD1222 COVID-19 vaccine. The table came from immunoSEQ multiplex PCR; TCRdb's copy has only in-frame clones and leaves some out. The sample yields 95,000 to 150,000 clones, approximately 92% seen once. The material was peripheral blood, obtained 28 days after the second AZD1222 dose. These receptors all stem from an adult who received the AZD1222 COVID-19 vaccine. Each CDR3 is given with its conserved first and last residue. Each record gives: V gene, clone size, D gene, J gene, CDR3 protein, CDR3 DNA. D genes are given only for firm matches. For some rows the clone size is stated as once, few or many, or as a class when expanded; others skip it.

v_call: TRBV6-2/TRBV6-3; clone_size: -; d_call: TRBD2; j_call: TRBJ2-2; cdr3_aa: CASSGMGLAGGPYPGELFF; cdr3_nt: TGTGCCAGCAGTGGAATGGGACTAGCGGGGGGGCCATACCCCGGGGAGCTGTTTTTT
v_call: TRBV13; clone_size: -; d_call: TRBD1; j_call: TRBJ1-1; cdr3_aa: CASSPGDRTNTEAFF; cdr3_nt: TGTGCCAGCAGCCCTGGGGACAGGACGAACACTGAAGCTTTCTTT
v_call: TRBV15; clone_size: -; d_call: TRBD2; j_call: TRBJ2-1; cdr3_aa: CATSRVPLAGGGFGEQFF; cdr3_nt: TGTGCCACCAGCAGAGTTCCACTAGCGGGAGGGGGCTTTGGAGAGCAGTTCTTC
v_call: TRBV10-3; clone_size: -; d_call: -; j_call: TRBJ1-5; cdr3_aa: CAISERTGGFQPQHF; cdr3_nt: TGTGCCATCAGTGAGCGGACGGGCGGATTTCAGCCCCAGCATTTT
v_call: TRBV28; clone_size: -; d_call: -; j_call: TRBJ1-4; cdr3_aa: CASSFNHRDEKLFF; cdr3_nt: TGTGCCAGCAGTTTTAATCACAGGGACGAAAAACTGTTTTTT
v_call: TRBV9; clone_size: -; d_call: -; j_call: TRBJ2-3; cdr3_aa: CASSVKADTQYF; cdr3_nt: TGTGCCAGCAGCGTAAAGGCGGATACGCAGTATTTT
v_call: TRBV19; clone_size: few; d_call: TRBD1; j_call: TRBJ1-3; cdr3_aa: CASSRGQGPGNTIYF; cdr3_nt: TGTGCCAGTAGTCGCGGACAGGGGCCTGGAAACACCATATATTTT
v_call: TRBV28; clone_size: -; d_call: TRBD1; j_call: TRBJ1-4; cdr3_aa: CASSPRQGAIANEKLFF; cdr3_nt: TGTGCCAGCAGTCCCAGACAGGGGGCGATCGCTAATGAAAAACTGTTTTTT
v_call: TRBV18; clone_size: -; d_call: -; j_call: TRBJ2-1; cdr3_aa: CASSPGTINNEQFF; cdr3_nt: TGTGCCAGCTCACCAGGGACAATAAACAATGAGCAGTTCTTC
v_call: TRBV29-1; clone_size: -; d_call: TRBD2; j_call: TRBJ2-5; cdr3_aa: CSVGSSGMSETQYF; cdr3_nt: TGCAGCGTTGGTAGTAGCGGGATGAGTGAGACCCAGTACTTC
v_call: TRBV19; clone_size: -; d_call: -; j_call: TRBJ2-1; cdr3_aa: CASSISLSRTRSYNEQFF; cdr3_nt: TGTGCCAGTAGTATTTCATTGAGTCGGACCCGCTCCTACAATGAGCAGTTCTTC
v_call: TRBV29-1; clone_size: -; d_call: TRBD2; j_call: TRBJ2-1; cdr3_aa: CSVAGGQSSGSSYNEQFF; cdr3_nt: TGCAGCGTTGCCGGAGGACAGTCTAGCGGGAGCTCCTACAATGAGCAGTTCTTC
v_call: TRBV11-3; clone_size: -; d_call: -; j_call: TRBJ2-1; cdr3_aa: CASSSRVVGSYNEQFF; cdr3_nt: TGTGCCAGCAGCTCTAGAGTCGTAGGATCCTACAATGAGCAGTTCTTC
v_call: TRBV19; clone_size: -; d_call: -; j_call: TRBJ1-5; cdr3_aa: CASSIQQGTGNQPQHF; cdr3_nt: TGTGCCAGTAGTATTCAACAGGGTACGGGCAATCAGCCCCAGCATTTT
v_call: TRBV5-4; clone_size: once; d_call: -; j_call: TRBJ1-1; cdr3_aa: CASSSSGSKTEAFF; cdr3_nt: TGTGCCAGCAGCTCTTCAGGTAGTAAGACTGAAGCTTTCTTT
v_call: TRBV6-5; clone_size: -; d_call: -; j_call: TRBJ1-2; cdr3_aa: CASSYGGFGYGYTF; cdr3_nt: TGTGCCAGCAGTTACGGGGGTTTTGGCTATGGCTACACCTTC
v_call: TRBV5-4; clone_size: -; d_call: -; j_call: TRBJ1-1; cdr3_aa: CASSSWGQGSLKGTEAFF; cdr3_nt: TGTGCCAGCAGCTCGTGGGGCCAGGGATCCCTTAAAGGGACTGAAGCTTTCTTT
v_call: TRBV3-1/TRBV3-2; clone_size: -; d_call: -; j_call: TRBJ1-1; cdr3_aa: CASTDSTAMNTEAFF; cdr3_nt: TGTGCCAGCACCGACTCGACAGCGATGAACACTGAAGCTTTCTTT
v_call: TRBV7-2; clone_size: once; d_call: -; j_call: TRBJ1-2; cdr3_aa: CASSLESGQTSNYGYTF; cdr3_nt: TGTGCCAGCAGCTTAGAATCAGGACAGACCTCTAACTATGGCTACACCTTC
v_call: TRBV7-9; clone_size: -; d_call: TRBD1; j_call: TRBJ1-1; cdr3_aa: CASSTVEGAGNTEAFF; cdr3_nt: TGTGCCAGCAGCACCGTGGAGGGGGCGGGGAACACTGAAGCTTTCTTT
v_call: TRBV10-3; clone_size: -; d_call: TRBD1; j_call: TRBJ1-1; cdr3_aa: CATRGQQNTEAFF; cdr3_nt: TGTGCCACCAGGGGGCAGCAGAACACTGAAGCTTTCTTT
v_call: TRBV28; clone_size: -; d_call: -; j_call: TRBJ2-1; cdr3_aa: CASSLANRAKQFF; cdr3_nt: TGTGCCAGCAGTCTCGCCAACAGGGCCAAGCAGTTCTTC
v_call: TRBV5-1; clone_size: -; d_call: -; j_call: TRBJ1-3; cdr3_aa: CASSRDTARNTIYF; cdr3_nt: TGCGCCAGCAGCCGCGATACAGCGCGAAACACCATATATTTT
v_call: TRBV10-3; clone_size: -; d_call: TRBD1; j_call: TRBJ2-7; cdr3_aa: CAISELSTGIYEQYF; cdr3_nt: TGTGCCATCAGTGAGTTATCGACAGGGATCTACGAGCAGTACTTC
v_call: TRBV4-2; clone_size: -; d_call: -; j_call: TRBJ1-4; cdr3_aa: CASSPVRASTNEKLFF; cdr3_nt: TGTGCCAGCAGCCCGGTAAGAGCTTCAACTAATGAAAAACTGTTTTTT
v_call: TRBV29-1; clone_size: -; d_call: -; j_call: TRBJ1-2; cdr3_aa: CSVDLGAGGTSYGYTF; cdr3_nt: TGCAGCGTTGATCTAGGGGCGGGAGGCACGAGCTATGGCTACACCTTC
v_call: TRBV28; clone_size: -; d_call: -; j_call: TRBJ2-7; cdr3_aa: CASSLSANRRTFYEQYF; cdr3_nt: TGTGCCAGCAGTTTATCCGCGAACAGGAGAACTTTCTACGAGCAGTACTTC
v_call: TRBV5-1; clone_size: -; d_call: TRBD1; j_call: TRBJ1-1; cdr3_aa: CASSRDSNTEAFF; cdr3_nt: TGCGCCAGCAGCCGGGACAGCAACACTGAAGCTTTCTTT
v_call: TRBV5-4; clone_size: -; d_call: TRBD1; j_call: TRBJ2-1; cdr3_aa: CASIPAGGRGNEQFF; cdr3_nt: TGTGCCAGCATCCCTGCAGGGGGACGGGGTAATGAGCAGTTCTTC
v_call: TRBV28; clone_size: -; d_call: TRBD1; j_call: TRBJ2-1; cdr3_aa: CASSFQGQGMGYGQFF; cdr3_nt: TGTGCCAGCAGTTTCCAAGGACAGGGAATGGGATATGGGCAGTTCTTC
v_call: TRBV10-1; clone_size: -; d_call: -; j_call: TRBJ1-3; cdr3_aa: CASSEDTSGNTIYF; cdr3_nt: TGCGCCAGCAGTGAGGACACCTCTGGAAACACCATATATTTT
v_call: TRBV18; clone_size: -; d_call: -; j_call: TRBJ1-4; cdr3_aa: CASSPPTPRLGEKLFF; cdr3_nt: TGTGCCAGCTCACCCCCAACGCCCCGACTGGGTGAAAAACTGTTTTTT